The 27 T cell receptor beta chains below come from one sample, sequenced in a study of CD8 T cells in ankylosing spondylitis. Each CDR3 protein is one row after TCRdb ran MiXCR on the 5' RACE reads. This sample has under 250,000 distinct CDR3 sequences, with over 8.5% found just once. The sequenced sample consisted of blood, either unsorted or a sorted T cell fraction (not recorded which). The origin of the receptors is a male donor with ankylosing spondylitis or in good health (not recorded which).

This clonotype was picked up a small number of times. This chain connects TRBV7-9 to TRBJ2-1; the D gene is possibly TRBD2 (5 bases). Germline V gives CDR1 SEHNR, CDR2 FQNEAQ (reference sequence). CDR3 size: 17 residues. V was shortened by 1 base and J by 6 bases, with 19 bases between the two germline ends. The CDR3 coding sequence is TGTGCCAGCAGCTTAGTTAGCGTAGGAACTCGATTCAATGAGCAGTTCTTC. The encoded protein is CASSLVSVGTRFNEQFF.

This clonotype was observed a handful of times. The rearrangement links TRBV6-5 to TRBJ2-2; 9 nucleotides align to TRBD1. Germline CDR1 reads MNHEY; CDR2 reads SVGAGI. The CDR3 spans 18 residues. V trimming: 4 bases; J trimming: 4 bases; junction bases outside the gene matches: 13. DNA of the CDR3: TGTGCCAGCAGTTTCCCCGGGACAGGGCTGGGTGGCACCGGGGAGCTGTTTTTT. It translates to CASSFPGTGLGGTGELFF.

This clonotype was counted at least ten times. The CDR3 DNA follows: TGTGCCAGCAGCAGCTCTGGGGCCAACGTCCTGACTTTC. It specifies CASSSSGANVLTF. This sequence joins TRBV12-3 or TRBV12-4 and TRBJ2-6; D is unclear. This CDR3 is 13 amino acids long. Trimming left V 6 bases short and J 0 bases short, with 3 bases between.

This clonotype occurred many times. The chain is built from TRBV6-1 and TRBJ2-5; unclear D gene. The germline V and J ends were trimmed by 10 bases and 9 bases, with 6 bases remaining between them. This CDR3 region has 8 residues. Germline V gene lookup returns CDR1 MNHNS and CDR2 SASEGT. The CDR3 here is CANPPQYF. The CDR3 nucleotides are TGTGCCAACCCCCCCCAGTACTTC.

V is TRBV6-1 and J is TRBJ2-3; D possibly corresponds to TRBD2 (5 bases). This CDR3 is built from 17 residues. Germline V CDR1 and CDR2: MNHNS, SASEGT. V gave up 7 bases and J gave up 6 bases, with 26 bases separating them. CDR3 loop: CASILGGRTQRVDTQYF. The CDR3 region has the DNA TGTGCCAGCATCCTCGGAGGACGGACCCAGAGAGTGGATACGCAGTATTTT.

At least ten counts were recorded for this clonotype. CDR3 residues: CATSRDYQGKYEQYF. The DNA of the CDR3 is TGTGCCACCAGCAGAGATTATCAGGGGAAATACGAGCAGTACTTC. V usage is TRBV15 and J usage is TRBJ2-7; D is possibly TRBD1 (6 bases). Trimming took off 0 bases at V and 4 bases at J, with 13 bases between the two ends. Germline-derived CDR1 and CDR2 are LNHNV and YYDKDF (reference sequence). The CDR3 is made up of 15 amino acids.

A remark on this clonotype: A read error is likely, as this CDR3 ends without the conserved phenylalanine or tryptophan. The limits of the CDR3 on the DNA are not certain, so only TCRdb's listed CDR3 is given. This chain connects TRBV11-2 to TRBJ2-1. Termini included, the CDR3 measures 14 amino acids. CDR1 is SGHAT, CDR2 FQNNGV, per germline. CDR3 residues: CASSPLNLSPREFL.

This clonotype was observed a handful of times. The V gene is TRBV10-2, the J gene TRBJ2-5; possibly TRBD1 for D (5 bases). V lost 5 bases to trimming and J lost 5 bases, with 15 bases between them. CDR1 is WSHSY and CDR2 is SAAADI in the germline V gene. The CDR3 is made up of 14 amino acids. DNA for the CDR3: TGCGCCAGCAGTAGATCAGGGATCGGGGAGACCCAGTACTTC. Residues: CASSRSGIGETQYF.

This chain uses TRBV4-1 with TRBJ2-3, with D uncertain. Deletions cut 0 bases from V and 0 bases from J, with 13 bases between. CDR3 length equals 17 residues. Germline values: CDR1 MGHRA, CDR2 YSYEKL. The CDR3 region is CASSQEIPAISTDTQYF. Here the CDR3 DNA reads TGCGCCAGCAGCCAAGAGATCCCCGCGATCAGCACAGATACGCAGTATTTT.

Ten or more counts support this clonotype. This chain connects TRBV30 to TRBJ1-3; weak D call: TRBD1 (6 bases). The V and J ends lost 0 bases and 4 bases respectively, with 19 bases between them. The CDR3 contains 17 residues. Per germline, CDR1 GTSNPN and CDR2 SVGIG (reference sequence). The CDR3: CAWSVRGAVLGGNTIYF. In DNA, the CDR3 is TGTGCCTGGAGTGTAAGGGGGGCCGTACTAGGGGGAAACACCATATATTTT.

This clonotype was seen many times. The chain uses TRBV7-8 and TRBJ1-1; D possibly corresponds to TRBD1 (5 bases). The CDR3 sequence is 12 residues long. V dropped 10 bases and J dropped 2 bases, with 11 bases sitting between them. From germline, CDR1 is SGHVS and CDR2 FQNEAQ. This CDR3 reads CAKVRDNTEAFF. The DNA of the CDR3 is TGTGCCAAAGTCCGGGACAACACTGAAGCTTTCTTT.

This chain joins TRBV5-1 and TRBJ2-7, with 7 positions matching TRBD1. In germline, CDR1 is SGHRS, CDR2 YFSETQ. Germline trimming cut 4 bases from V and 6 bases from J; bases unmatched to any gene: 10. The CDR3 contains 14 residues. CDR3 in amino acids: CASSPPGQEAEQYF. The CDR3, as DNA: TGCGCCAGCAGCCCCCCTGGACAGGAGGCCGAGCAGTACTTC.

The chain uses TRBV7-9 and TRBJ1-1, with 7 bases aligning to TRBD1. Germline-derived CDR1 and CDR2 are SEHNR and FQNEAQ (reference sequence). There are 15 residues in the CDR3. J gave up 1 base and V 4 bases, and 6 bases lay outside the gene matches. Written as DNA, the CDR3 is TGTGCCAGCAGCTCACACAGGGGAGAGAACACTGAAGCTTTCTTT. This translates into CASSSHRGENTEAFF.

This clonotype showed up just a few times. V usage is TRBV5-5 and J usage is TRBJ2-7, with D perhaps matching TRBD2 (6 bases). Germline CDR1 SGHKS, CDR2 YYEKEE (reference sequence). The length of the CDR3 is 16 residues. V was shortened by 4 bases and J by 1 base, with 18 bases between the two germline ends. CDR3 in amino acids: CASSPELGEVSYEQYF. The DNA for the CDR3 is TGTGCCAGCAGCCCCGAGTTAGGGGAGGTGTCCTACGAGCAGTACTTC.

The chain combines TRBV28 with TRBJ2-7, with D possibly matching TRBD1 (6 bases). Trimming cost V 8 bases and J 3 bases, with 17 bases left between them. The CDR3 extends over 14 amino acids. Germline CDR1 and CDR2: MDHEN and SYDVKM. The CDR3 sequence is CASGRQVNIYEQYF. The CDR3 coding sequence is TGTGCCAGCGGAAGACAGGTTAACATCTACGAGCAGTACTTC.

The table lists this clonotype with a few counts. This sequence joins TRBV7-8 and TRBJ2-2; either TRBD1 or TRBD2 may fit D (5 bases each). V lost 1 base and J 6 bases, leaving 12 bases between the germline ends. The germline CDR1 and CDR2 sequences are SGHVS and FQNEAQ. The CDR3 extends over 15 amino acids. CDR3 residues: CASSLEVEGPGELFF. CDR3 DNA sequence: TGTGCCAGCAGCTTAGAGGTTGAGGGACCCGGGGAGCTGTTTTTT.

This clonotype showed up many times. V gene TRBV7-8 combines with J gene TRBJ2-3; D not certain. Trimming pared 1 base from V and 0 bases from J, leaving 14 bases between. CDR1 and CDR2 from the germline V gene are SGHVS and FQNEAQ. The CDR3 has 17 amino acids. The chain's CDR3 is CASSLEWGTRSTDTQYF. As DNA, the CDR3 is TGTGCCAGCAGCTTAGAGTGGGGAACCCGGAGCACAGATACGCAGTATTTT.

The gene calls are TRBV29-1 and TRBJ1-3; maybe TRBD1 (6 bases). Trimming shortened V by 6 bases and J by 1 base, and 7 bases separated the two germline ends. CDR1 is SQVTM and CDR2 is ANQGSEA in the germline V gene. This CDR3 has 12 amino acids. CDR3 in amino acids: CSVGQSGNTIYF. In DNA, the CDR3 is TGCAGCGTCGGACAGTCTGGAAACACCATATATTTT.

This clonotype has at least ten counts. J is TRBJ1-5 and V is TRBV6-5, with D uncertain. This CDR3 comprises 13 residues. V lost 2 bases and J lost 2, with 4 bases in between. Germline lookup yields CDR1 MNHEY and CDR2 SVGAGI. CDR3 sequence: CASSYQGNQPQHF. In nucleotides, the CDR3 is TGTGCCAGCAGTTACCAGGGCAATCAGCCCCAGCATTTT.

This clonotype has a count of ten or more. The CDR3 sequence: CASSYGTISGYTF. The CDR3 DNA reads as TGTGCCAGCAGTTACGGGACGATCAGCGGCTACACCTTC. The chain joins TRBV6-5 to TRBJ1-2, with D possibly matching TRBD1 (5 bases). The length of the CDR3 is 13 residues. Trimming cost V 2 bases and J 8 bases, with 12 bases left between them. Germline lookup yields CDR1 MNHEY and CDR2 SVGAGI.

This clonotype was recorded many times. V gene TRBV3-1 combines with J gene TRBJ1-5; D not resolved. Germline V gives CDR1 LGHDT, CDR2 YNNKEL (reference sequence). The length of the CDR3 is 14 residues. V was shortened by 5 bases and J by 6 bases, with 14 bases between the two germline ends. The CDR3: CASSLATRGQPQHF. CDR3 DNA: TGTGCCAGCAGCTTAGCCACACGCGGTCAGCCCCAGCATTTT.

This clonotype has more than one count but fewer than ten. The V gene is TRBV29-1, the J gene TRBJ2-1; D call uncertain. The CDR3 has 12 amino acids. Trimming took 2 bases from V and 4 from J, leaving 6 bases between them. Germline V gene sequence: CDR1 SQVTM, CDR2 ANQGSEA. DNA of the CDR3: TGCAGCGTTGAACTTTTTTACAATGAGCAGTTCTTC. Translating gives CSVELFYNEQFF.

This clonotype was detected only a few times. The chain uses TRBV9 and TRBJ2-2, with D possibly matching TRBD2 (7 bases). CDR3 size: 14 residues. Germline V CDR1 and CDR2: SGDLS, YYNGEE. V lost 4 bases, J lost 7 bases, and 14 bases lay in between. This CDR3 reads CASSPRGAGGELFF. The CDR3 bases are TGTGCCAGCAGCCCCCGGGGGGCAGGCGGGGAGCTGTTTTTT. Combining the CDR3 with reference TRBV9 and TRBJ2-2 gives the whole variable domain DSGVTQTPKHLITATGQRVTLRCSPRSGDLSVYWYQQSLDQGLQFLIQYYNGEERAKGNILERFSAQQFPDLHSELNLSSLELGDSALYFCASSPRGAGGELFFGEGSRLTVL.

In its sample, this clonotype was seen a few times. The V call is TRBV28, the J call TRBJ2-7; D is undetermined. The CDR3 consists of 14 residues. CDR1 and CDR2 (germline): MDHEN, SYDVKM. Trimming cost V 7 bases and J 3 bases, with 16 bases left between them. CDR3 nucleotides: TGTGCCAGCACCCTATCTGGACGAGTCTACGAGCAGTACTTC. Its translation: CASTLSGRVYEQYF.

The CDR3 coding sequence is TGTGCCAGCAGCTTAATGGGGGGGCGAAACACCGGGGAGCTGTTTTTT. Protein product: CASSLMGGRNTGELFF. This sequence joins TRBV7-3 and TRBJ2-2, with D perhaps matching TRBD2 (7 bases). Trimming left V 1 base short and J 2 bases short, with 11 bases between. This CDR3 is built from 16 residues. From germline, CDR1 is SGHTA and CDR2 FQGTGA.

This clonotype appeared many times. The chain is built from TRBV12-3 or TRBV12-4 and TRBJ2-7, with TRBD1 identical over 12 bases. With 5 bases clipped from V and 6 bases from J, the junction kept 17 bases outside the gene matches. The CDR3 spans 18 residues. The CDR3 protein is CASSTLYQSGQGATEQYF. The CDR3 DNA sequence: TGTGCCAGCAGTACGTTGTATCAGTCGGGACAGGGGGCAACCGAGCAGTACTTC.

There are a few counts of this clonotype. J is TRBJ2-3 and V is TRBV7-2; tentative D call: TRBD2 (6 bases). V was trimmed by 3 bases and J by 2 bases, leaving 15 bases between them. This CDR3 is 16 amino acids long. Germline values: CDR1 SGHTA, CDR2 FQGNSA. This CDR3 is CASSFGRGFFTDTQYF. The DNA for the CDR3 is TGTGCCAGCAGCTTCGGGCGGGGATTTTTCACAGATACGCAGTATTTT.